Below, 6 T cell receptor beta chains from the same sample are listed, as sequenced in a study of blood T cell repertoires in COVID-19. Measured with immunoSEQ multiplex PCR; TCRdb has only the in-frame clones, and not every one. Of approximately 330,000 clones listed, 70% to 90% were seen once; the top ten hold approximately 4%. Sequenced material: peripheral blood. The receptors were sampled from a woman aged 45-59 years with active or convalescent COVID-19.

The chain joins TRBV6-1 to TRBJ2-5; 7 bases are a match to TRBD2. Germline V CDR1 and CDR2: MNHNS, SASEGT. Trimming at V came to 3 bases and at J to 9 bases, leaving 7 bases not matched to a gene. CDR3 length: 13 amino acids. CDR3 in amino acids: CASSEGGLLAQYF. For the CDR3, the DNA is TGTGCCAGCAGTGAGGGGGGGTTGCTGGCCCAGTACTTC.

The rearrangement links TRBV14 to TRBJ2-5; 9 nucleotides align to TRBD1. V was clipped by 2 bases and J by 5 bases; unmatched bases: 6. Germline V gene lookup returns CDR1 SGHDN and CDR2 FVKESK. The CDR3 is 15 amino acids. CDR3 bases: TGTGCCAGCAGCCAACTGACAGGGGGTATGGAGACCCAGTACTTC. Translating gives CASSQLTGGMETQYF.

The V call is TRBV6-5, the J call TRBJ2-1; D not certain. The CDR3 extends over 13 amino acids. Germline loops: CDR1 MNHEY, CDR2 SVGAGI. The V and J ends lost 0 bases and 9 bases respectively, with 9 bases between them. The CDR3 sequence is CASSYSRLGEQFF. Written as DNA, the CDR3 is TGTGCCAGCAGTTACTCGCGACTCGGTGAGCAGTTCTTC.

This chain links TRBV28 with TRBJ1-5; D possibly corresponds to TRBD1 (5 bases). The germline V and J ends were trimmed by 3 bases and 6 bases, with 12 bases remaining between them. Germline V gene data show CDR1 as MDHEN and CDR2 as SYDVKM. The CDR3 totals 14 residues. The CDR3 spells CASSFGDGGQPQHF. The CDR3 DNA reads TGTGCCAGCAGTTTTGGGGACGGGGGTCAGCCCCAGCATTTT.

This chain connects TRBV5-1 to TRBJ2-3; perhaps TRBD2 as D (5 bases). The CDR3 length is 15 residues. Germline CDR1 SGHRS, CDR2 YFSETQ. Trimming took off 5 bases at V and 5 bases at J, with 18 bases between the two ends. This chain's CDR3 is CASSSDSRIGDTQYF. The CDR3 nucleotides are TGCGCCAGCAGTTCGGACTCTCGCATCGGAGATACGCAGTATTTT.

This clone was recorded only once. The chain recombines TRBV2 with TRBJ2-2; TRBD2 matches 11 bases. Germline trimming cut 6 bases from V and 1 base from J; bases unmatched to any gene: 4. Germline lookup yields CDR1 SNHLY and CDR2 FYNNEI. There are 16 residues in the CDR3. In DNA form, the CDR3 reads TGTGCCAGCAGGACGGGACTAGCGGTGAACACCGGGGAGCTGTTTTTT. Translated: CASRTGLAVNTGELFF.